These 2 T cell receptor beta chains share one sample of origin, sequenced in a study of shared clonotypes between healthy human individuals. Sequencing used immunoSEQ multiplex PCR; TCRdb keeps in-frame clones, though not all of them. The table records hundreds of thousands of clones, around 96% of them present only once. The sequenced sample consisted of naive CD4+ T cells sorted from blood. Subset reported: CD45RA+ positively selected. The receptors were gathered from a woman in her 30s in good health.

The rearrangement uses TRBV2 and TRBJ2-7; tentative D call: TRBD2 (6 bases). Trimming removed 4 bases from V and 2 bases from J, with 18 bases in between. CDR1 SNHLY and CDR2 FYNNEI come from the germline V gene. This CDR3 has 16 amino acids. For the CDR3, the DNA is TGTGCCAGCAGTGTATCGTCGTGGACTACCACCTACGAGCAGTACTTC. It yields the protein CASSVSSWTTTYEQYF.

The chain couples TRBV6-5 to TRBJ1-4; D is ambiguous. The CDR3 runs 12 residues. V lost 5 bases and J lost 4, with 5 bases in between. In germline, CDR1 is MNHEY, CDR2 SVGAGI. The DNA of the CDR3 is TGTGCCAGCAGTGCAAATAATGAAAAACTGTTTTTT. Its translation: CASSANNEKLFF.